This is a list of T cell receptor beta chains from one sample in a study of T cells expressing NK-cell markers. TCRdb reprocessed the 5' RACE reads, keeping one entry per CDR3 protein, no DNA. The sample has fewer than 400,000 distinct CDR3 sequences. The sample consisted of blood T cells: a sorted CD56 or NKG2C T cell subset, CD4+ or CD8+ T cells, or bulk PBMC T cells (not recorded which). Receptors originate from a woman in her forties or fifties in good health. CDR3s include the opening cysteine and the closing phenylalanine or tryptophan.

v_call	j_call	cdr3_aa
TRBV24-1	TRBJ2-3	CATSGLSGAEFDTQYF
TRBV6-6	TRBJ2-1	CAVHPAGSYNEQFF
TRBV19	TRBJ2-1	CASSIEGQGGDEQFF
TRBV4-2	TRBJ2-5	CASSQEPGLEETQYF
TRBV4-1	TRBJ2-1	CASSQGPVAYNEQFF
TRBV12-3/TRBV12-4	TRBJ2-1	CASSLGREGSYNEQFF
TRBV3-1	TRBJ2-7	CASSATTPGLIYEQYF
TRBV2	TRBJ2-1	CASSSTGLDEQFF
TRBV4-1	TRBJ2-5	CASSQGLAGVGETQYF
TRBV3-1	TRBJ2-3	CASSQGVRGTGDTQYF
TRBV11-2	TRBJ2-5	CASSLEAGAGETQYF
TRBV7-9	TRBJ1-4	CASSSQDHNEKLFF
TRBV2	TRBJ2-7	CASSRLAAAYEQYF
TRBV11-2	TRBJ2-1	CASTPGTTYYNEQFF
TRBV5-1	TRBJ2-6	CASSLELAGISGANVLTF
TRBV28	TRBJ1-1	CASSLWDIGGNTEAFF
TRBV4-1	TRBJ2-3	CASSQVIHNTQYF
TRBV3-1	TRBJ2-7	CASSQTFGGEQYF
TRBV30	TRBJ2-3	CAFQLGTDTQYF
TRBV28	TRBJ2-3	CASSFGGNTDTQYF
TRBV11-3	TRBJ1-6	CASSLARDRGNSPLHF
TRBV15	TRBJ2-5	CATSRDLGGQETQYF
TRBV24-1	TRBJ2-2	CATSDFRFDTGELFF
TRBV12-3/TRBV12-4	TRBJ2-1	CASRREVPEQFF
TRBV11-2	TRBJ2-1	CASSLGEARNEQFF
TRBV2	TRBJ2-7	CASSFDSPEQYF
TRBV14	TRBJ1-2	CASSPDLNYGYTF
TRBV4-1	TRBJ2-2	CASSQRGGPNTGELFF
TRBV20-1	TRBJ2-1	CSAEIRERWSEQFF
TRBV5-5	TRBJ2-5	CASSLEGMETQYF
TRBV12-3/TRBV12-4	TRBJ2-1	CASRVDRSSYNEQFF
TRBV5-1	TRBJ2-2	CASRILAGVTGELFF
TRBV29-1	TRBJ2-3	CSVEVSRPQYF
TRBV7-9	TRBJ2-1	CASSLPGTSYNEQFF
TRBV20-1	TRBJ2-5	CSALPGSGRAEETQYF
TRBV2	TRBJ2-3	CASSGIRRGSSTDTQYF
TRBV20-1	TRBJ2-1	CSARSWESSYNEQFF
TRBV7-9	TRBJ1-1	CASSFPGTSSTEAFF
TRBV3-1	TRBJ2-3	CASSQVRTDTQYF